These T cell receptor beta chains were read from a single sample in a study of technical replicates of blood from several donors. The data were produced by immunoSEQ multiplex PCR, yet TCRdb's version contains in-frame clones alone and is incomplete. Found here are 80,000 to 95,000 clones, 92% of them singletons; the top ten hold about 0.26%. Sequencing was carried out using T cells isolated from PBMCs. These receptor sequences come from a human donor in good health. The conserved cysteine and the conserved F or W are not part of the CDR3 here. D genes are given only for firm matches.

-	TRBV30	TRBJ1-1	AWSTLENTEAF
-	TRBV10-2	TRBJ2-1	ATRDSALDEQF
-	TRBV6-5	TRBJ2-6	ASSFTGSGANVLT
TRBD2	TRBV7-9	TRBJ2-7	ASSFFGIAGTSSYEQY
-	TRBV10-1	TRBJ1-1	ASTGVGGIPEAF
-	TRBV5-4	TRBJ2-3	ASSEAVDTQY
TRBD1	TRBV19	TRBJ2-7	ASSASTGGTYEQY
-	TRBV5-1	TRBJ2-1	ASSLGPTRNEQF
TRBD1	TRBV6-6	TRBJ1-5	ASSKLGQGGQPQH
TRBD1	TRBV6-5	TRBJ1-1	ASSGGQGATTAF
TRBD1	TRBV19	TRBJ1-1	ASTYTGAGNTEAF